This T cell receptor (beta chain) originates from a study of regulatory T cells in long-lasting Graves disease. Overall study findings and caveats: TRBV28, TRBJ1-2 and TRBJ2-5 were favored in persistent disease.

Construction of the TCR beta libraries employed iRepertoire HTBI primers in conjunction with Arm-PCR of CDR3 regions. TCRdb called the multiplex PCR reads again in MiXCR, with one record for every CDR3 protein. The data contain roughly 420,000 distinct CDR3 sequences, 14% of them seen just once; the ten biggest clones take up around a sixth. This CDR3 comprises 14 residues. Germline values: CDR1 MNHEY, CDR2 SMNVEV (reference sequence). V lost 6 bases and J lost 8; bases outside the gene matches: 5. Time point: newly diagnosed GD, antithyroid drugs for less than 3 months. Extracted PBMC RNA gave rise to the TCR library. This clonotype was detected only a few times. The antigen remains undetermined. The same data also contributed to another study, on T cells in Graves' hyperthyroidism and ophthalmopathy.

This sequence was found in a woman in her forties or fifties with Graves disease. Here the sequenced sample was peripheral blood mononuclear cells (PBMCs), taken at new diagnosis, from a patient treated with antithyroid drugs. The chain combines TRBV27 with TRBJ2-1, with 12 bases lining up with TRBD2. The CDR3 protein is CASRLAGGPDEQFF. The CDR3 nucleotides are TGTGCCAGCAGGCTAGCGGGAGGGCCGGATGAGCAGTTCTTC.